The T cell receptor (beta chain) under discussion was sequenced for a study of a mutant IDH1 vaccine in newly diagnosed glioma. Assay: immunoSEQ multiplex PCR; the TCRdb copy retains only in-frame clones and omits some. The sample includes 99,000 or so clones, roughly 90% seen only once; the top ten take roughly 0.6%. Looked up from germline, CDR1 is SEHNR and CDR2 is FQNEAQ (reference sequence). This CDR3 region has 15 residues. V shed 2 bases, J shed 4 bases, and the junction held 2 bases outside the gene matches. Indicated time point: baseline, week 1 (first vaccination visit). Treatment here: pre-vaccination baseline after standard-of-care therapy.

The sample consisted of PBMCs, taken from a glioma patient treated with radiotherapy, temozolomide or both. The source of this sequence is a woman in her forties or fifties with glioma. The chain carries TRBV7-9 and TRBJ2-7, with TRBD2 identical over 13 bases. The CDR3 loop reads CASSLWTSGSYEQYF. CDR3 DNA: TGTGCCAGCAGCTTATGGACTAGCGGGAGTTACGAGCAGTACTTC.